The clone carrying this TCR beta chain was recorded a few times. The antigen is not known. 13 Jbeta primers and 60 Vbeta primers were used for the PCR. The protocol was immunoSEQ multiplex PCR, while the TCRdb copy is restricted to in-frame clones and leaves out a portion. Here the sample spans some 130,000 clones, about 71% being singletons. The sample is drawn from a study of cytomegalovirus exposure and HLA in healthy donors. Germline-derived CDR1 and CDR2 are SGHRS and YFSETQ. The CDR3 covers 14 residues. Trimming took off 0 bases at V and 5 bases at J, with 8 bases between the two ends. Study-level findings and limits: Some V segments could not be told apart, so they were left out, TRBV6-2 and TRBV6-3 among them. According to the study, 150 to 200 TCR beta chains were cytomegalovirus-associated.

Sequenced sample: PBMCs. This sequence was found in a woman aged 55-69 years in good health and CMV-seropositive. The chain links TRBV5-1 to TRBJ1-4; possibly TRBD1 for D (5 bases). The CDR3 protein is CASSLGQPNEKLFF. CDR3 coding DNA: TGCGCCAGCAGCTTGGGACAGCCCAATGAAAAACTGTTTTTT.